Listed below are T cell receptor beta chains from one sample, sequenced in a study of early T cells in non-severe SARS-CoV-2 infection. TCRdb called the 5' RACE reads again in MiXCR, with one record for every CDR3 protein. The sample includes tens of thousands of distinct CDR3 sequences, 11% to 15% seen only once; the top ten take 3%. Sequencing was performed on whole blood. Every receptor here comes from an adult who was a healthcare worker with PCR-confirmed SARS-CoV-2 infection or an uninfected control (not recorded which). Both conserved end residues are part of each CDR3. A D gene is named only where the DNA matches it firmly. Not every row has a clone size; where given, it reads once, few, many or a size class.

cdr3_nt: TGTGCCAGCAGATGGGGAGTTGGAACCGGGGAGCTGTTTTTT
cdr3_aa: CASRWGVGTGELFF
clone_size: -
d_call: -
v_call: TRBV2
cdr3_length: 14
j_call: TRBJ2-2

cdr3_nt: TGCGCCAGCAGGAGACTAGCGGGAGGGCTGGGCACAGATACGCAGTATTTT
cdr3_aa: CASRRLAGGLGTDTQYF
clone_size: many
d_call: TRBD2
v_call: TRBV4-1
cdr3_length: 17
j_call: TRBJ2-3

cdr3_nt: TGTGCCAGCAGTGAAGGGGCAGGGGCGCATTCACCCCTCCACTTT
cdr3_aa: CASSEGAGAHSPLHF
clone_size: -
d_call: -
v_call: TRBV6-1
cdr3_length: 15
j_call: TRBJ1-6

cdr3_nt: TGTGGGACGCGTCATAGCAATCAGCCCCAGCATTTT
cdr3_aa: CGTRHSNQPQHF
clone_size: many
d_call: -
v_call: TRBV6-6
cdr3_length: 12
j_call: TRBJ1-5

cdr3_nt: TGTGCCAGCAGACAGGGGGCGAACACCGGGGAGCTGTTTTTT
cdr3_aa: CASRQGANTGELFF
clone_size: many
d_call: TRBD1
v_call: TRBV27
cdr3_length: 14
j_call: TRBJ2-2

cdr3_nt: TGTGCCAGCAGCCACCGGGACAGGAACACTGAAGCTTTCTTT
cdr3_aa: CASSHRDRNTEAFF
clone_size: -
d_call: TRBD1
v_call: TRBV3-1
cdr3_length: 14
j_call: TRBJ1-1

cdr3_nt: TGTGCCAGCAGGCCGGGCGACAGGGACTGGAATGAAAAACTGTTTTTT
cdr3_aa: CASRPGDRDWNEKLFF
clone_size: few
d_call: TRBD1
v_call: TRBV28
cdr3_length: 16
j_call: TRBJ1-4

cdr3_nt: TGTGCCAGCAGTTTAGGGCTAGCGGGAGGATTCGATACGCAGTATTTT
cdr3_aa: CASSLGLAGGFDTQYF
clone_size: many
d_call: TRBD2
v_call: TRBV12-3/TRBV12-4
cdr3_length: 16
j_call: TRBJ2-3

cdr3_nt: TGTGCCAGCAGCCAACTAGAGACCCAGTACTTC
cdr3_aa: CASSQLETQYF
clone_size: many
d_call: -
v_call: TRBV3-1
cdr3_length: 11
j_call: TRBJ2-5

cdr3_nt: TGTGCCAGCAGCTTGTTCGAACTAGCGGGAGGGAATGAGCAGTTCTTC
cdr3_aa: CASSLFELAGGNEQFF
clone_size: many
d_call: TRBD2
v_call: TRBV5-6
cdr3_length: 16
j_call: TRBJ2-1

cdr3_nt: TGTGCCAGCAGTCTTAGGAGACTAGCGGGGCGGGAGGATACGCAGTATTTT
cdr3_aa: CASSLRRLAGREDTQYF
clone_size: few
d_call: TRBD2
v_call: TRBV12-3/TRBV12-4
cdr3_length: 17
j_call: TRBJ2-3

cdr3_nt: TGTGCCAGCAGTTTCTTTCCAGGGCGCAACACCGGGGAGCTGTTTTTT
cdr3_aa: CASSFFPGRNTGELFF
clone_size: -
d_call: -
v_call: TRBV5-6
cdr3_length: 16
j_call: TRBJ2-2

cdr3_nt: TGTGCCAGCAGCTTAGTTTTACAGGGAAGCGGCTACACCTTC
cdr3_aa: CASSLVLQGSGYTF
clone_size: many
d_call: -
v_call: TRBV7-2
cdr3_length: 14
j_call: TRBJ1-2

cdr3_nt: TGTGCCAGCAGCGGCGATAGCGGGAGCGCCATTAAGTCCTACGAGCAGTACTTC
cdr3_aa: CASSGDSGSAIKSYEQYF
clone_size: few
d_call: TRBD2
v_call: TRBV5-4
cdr3_length: 18
j_call: TRBJ2-7

cdr3_nt: TGTGCCAGCAGTGCCGACATTAGCTCCTACAATGAGCAGTTCTTC
cdr3_aa: CASSADISSYNEQFF
clone_size: -
d_call: -
v_call: TRBV2
cdr3_length: 15
j_call: TRBJ2-1

cdr3_nt: TGCAGTGCTAGAGCGGGAAGCGGAGTCTACGAGCAGTACTTC
cdr3_aa: CSARAGSGVYEQYF
clone_size: few
d_call: -
v_call: TRBV20-1
cdr3_length: 14
j_call: TRBJ2-7

cdr3_nt: TGTGCCTGGGCGGGAGGCGAGGATACGCAGTATTTT
cdr3_aa: CAWAGGEDTQYF
clone_size: many
d_call: TRBD2
v_call: TRBV30
cdr3_length: 12
j_call: TRBJ2-3

cdr3_nt: TGTGCCAGCAGTCCGAACCTCCGGACTAGCGGAAAGTACGAGCAGTACTTC
cdr3_aa: CASSPNLRTSGKYEQYF
clone_size: -
d_call: TRBD2
v_call: TRBV27
cdr3_length: 17
j_call: TRBJ2-7

cdr3_nt: TGTGCCAGCAGCCAAGATCTGGATCGCTCTGGAAACACCATATATTTT
cdr3_aa: CASSQDLDRSGNTIYF
clone_size: few
d_call: -
v_call: TRBV4-2
cdr3_length: 16
j_call: TRBJ1-3

cdr3_nt: TGTGCCAGCAGCGGACGGACAGGGCCCTCTGGGGCCAACGTCCTGACTTTC
cdr3_aa: CASSGRTGPSGANVLTF
clone_size: many
d_call: TRBD1
v_call: TRBV7-2
cdr3_length: 17
j_call: TRBJ2-6

cdr3_nt: TGCGCCAGCAGCCAAGATCCGAACACTGAAGCTTTCTTT
cdr3_aa: CASSQDPNTEAFF
clone_size: -
d_call: -
v_call: TRBV4-1
cdr3_length: 13
j_call: TRBJ1-1

cdr3_nt: TGTGCCAGCAGTTATACAGGCACAGATACGCAGTATTTT
cdr3_aa: CASSYTGTDTQYF
clone_size: -
d_call: -
v_call: TRBV6-5
cdr3_length: 13
j_call: TRBJ2-3

cdr3_nt: TGTGCCAGTAGTATTGGAGGGGGGAACTACAATGAGCAGTTCTTC
cdr3_aa: CASSIGGGNYNEQFF
clone_size: few
d_call: -
v_call: TRBV19
cdr3_length: 15
j_call: TRBJ2-1

cdr3_nt: TGCAGTGCTAGCCGGGGGAACACTGAAGCTTTCTTT
cdr3_aa: CSASRGNTEAFF
clone_size: many
d_call: -
v_call: TRBV20-1
cdr3_length: 12
j_call: TRBJ1-1

cdr3_nt: TGTGCCAGCAGCCCCGCCGTATGGGAACTAGCGGGAGACCCTTTTCAGTCCTACGAGCAGTACTTC
cdr3_aa: CASSPAVWELAGDPFQSYEQYF
clone_size: few
d_call: TRBD2
v_call: TRBV13
cdr3_length: 22
j_call: TRBJ2-7

cdr3_nt: TGTGCCAGCAGCTTAGGGCCCGCAGGGGCTTGGGGCGAGCAGTACTTC
cdr3_aa: CASSLGPAGAWGEQYF
clone_size: few
d_call: -
v_call: TRBV11-2
cdr3_length: 16
j_call: TRBJ2-7

cdr3_nt: TGTGCAAGTCGCCCTCATTACAGGGTATTTAGGGAAGGAGAGACCCAGTACTTC
cdr3_aa: CASRPHYRVFREGETQYF
clone_size: many
d_call: -
v_call: TRBV12-2
cdr3_length: 18
j_call: TRBJ2-5

cdr3_nt: TGTGCCAGCAGCTTAGACGCTAGCACAGATACGCAGTATTTT
cdr3_aa: CASSLDASTDTQYF
clone_size: few
d_call: -
v_call: TRBV7-8
cdr3_length: 14
j_call: TRBJ2-3

cdr3_nt: TGCAGTGCTAGTGAAATGAGGACTAGCGGGAGAATCTACGAGCAGTACTTC
cdr3_aa: CSASEMRTSGRIYEQYF
clone_size: -
d_call: TRBD2
v_call: TRBV20-1
cdr3_length: 17
j_call: TRBJ2-7

cdr3_nt: TGTGCCAGCAGCCAGGGCAGGCTGGGCTACACCTTC
cdr3_aa: CASSQGRLGYTF
clone_size: many
d_call: -
v_call: TRBV3-1
cdr3_length: 12
j_call: TRBJ1-2

cdr3_nt: TGCGCCAGCAGCCGGACAGGGGGCCTTATGACAGATACGCAGTATTTT
cdr3_aa: CASSRTGGLMTDTQYF
clone_size: few
d_call: TRBD1
v_call: TRBV5-1
cdr3_length: 16
j_call: TRBJ2-3

cdr3_nt: TGTGCCAGCACCATTGGACAGGGAGGCTCCTACGAGCAGTACTTC
cdr3_aa: CASTIGQGGSYEQYF
clone_size: -
d_call: TRBD1
v_call: TRBV6-1
cdr3_length: 15
j_call: TRBJ2-7

cdr3_nt: TGCAGCGTTCTCTCTAGCGGGGGGGCCGGTGAGCAGTTCTTC
cdr3_aa: CSVLSSGGAGEQFF
clone_size: many
d_call: TRBD2
v_call: TRBV29-1
cdr3_length: 14
j_call: TRBJ2-1

cdr3_nt: TGTGCCTGGAGTGTTGAGGGGAATCAGCCCCAGCATTTT
cdr3_aa: CAWSVEGNQPQHF
clone_size: many
d_call: -
v_call: TRBV30
cdr3_length: 13
j_call: TRBJ1-5

cdr3_nt: TGTGCCAGCAGCTTAGTAGTATTGGGACAGGGAAGTTTCCACGAGCAGTACTTC
cdr3_aa: CASSLVVLGQGSFHEQYF
clone_size: -
d_call: TRBD1
v_call: TRBV7-9
cdr3_length: 18
j_call: TRBJ2-7

cdr3_nt: TGCGCCAGCAGCTTGGACGGGGGGCTTAATACGCAGTATTTT
cdr3_aa: CASSLDGGLNTQYF
clone_size: -
d_call: -
v_call: TRBV5-1
cdr3_length: 14
j_call: TRBJ2-3

cdr3_nt: TGCGCCAGCAGCTATATTGACAGTAAAGAGACCCAGTACTTC
cdr3_aa: CASSYIDSKETQYF
clone_size: many
d_call: -
v_call: TRBV5-1
cdr3_length: 14
j_call: TRBJ2-5

cdr3_nt: TGCGCCAGCAGCCCGATGGGACTAGCGGTGATTAGCACAGATACGCAGTATTTT
cdr3_aa: CASSPMGLAVISTDTQYF
clone_size: few
d_call: TRBD2
v_call: TRBV5-1
cdr3_length: 18
j_call: TRBJ2-3

cdr3_nt: TGCGCCAGCAGCCAAGACGAGTTAGCGGGCACCTACAATGAGCAGTTCTTC
cdr3_aa: CASSQDELAGTYNEQFF
clone_size: many
d_call: TRBD2
v_call: TRBV4-1
cdr3_length: 17
j_call: TRBJ2-1

cdr3_nt: TGCAGTGCAACGACGACCAGTACCGGAAGGGATGAGCAGTTCTTC
cdr3_aa: CSATTTSTGRDEQFF
clone_size: -
d_call: -
v_call: TRBV20-1
cdr3_length: 15
j_call: TRBJ2-1

cdr3_nt: TGTGCCTGGAGTGTGGGGGTTGGAAACACCATATATTTT
cdr3_aa: CAWSVGVGNTIYF
clone_size: few
d_call: -
v_call: TRBV30
cdr3_length: 13
j_call: TRBJ1-3

cdr3_nt: TGCAGTGCTCACTCCGGGACTAGCGGAAACAATGAGCAGTTCTTC
cdr3_aa: CSAHSGTSGNNEQFF
clone_size: -
d_call: TRBD2
v_call: TRBV20-1
cdr3_length: 15
j_call: TRBJ2-1

cdr3_nt: TGTGCCAGCAGCCAAGGCAGGGCCACCATATATTTT
cdr3_aa: CASSQGRATIYF
clone_size: -
d_call: -
v_call: TRBV3-1
cdr3_length: 12
j_call: TRBJ1-3

cdr3_nt: TGTGCCAGCAGTTTCTTCCGAGAGACCCAGTACTTC
cdr3_aa: CASSFFRETQYF
clone_size: -
d_call: -
v_call: TRBV12-3/TRBV12-4
cdr3_length: 12
j_call: TRBJ2-5

cdr3_nt: TGCGCCAGCAGCCAAGATCACAGGGGGGCTGAAGCTTTCTTT
cdr3_aa: CASSQDHRGAEAFF
clone_size: -
d_call: TRBD1
v_call: TRBV4-1
cdr3_length: 14
j_call: TRBJ1-1